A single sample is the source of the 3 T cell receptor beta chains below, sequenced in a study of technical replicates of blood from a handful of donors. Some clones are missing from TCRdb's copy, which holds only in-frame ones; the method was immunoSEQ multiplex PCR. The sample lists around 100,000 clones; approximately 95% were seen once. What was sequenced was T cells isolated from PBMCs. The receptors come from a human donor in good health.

The CDR3 is CASSPTHRGVYGYTF. The CDR3 DNA sequence: TGTGCCAGCAGCCCTACCCACCGGGGAGTCTATGGCTACACCTTC. This sequence joins TRBV5-4 and TRBJ1-2, with D uncertain. The V gene lost 4 bases and the J gene lost 4 bases, with 17 bases spanning the gap. Germline CDR1 reads SGHNT; CDR2 reads YYREEE (reference sequence). The CDR3 covers 15 residues. Full variable domain (rest looked up from reference TRBV5-4 and TRBJ1-2): ETGVTQSPTHLIKTRGQQVTLRCSSQSGHNTVSWYQQALGQGPQFIFQYYREEENGRGNFPPRFSGLQFPNYSSELNVNALELDDSALYLCASSPTHRGVYGYTFGSGTRLTVV.

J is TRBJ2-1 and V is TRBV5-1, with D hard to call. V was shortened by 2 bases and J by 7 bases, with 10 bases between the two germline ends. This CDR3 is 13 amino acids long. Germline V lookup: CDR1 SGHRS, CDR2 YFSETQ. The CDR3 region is CASSLRYRNEQFF. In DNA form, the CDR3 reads TGCGCCAGCAGCTTAAGATATCGGAATGAGCAGTTCTTC. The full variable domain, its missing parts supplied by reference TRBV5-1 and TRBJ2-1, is KAGVTQTPRYLIKTRGQQVTLSCSPISGHRSVSWYQQTPGQGLQFLFEYFSETQRNKGNFPGRFSGRQFSNSRSEMNVSTLELGDSALYLCASSLRYRNEQFFGPGTRLTVL.

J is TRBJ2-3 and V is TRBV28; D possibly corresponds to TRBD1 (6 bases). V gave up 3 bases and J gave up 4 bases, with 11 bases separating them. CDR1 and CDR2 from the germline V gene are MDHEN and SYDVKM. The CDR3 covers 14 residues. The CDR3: CASSFNRAADTQYF. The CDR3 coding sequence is TGTGCCAGCAGTTTTAACAGGGCTGCAGATACGCAGTATTTT.